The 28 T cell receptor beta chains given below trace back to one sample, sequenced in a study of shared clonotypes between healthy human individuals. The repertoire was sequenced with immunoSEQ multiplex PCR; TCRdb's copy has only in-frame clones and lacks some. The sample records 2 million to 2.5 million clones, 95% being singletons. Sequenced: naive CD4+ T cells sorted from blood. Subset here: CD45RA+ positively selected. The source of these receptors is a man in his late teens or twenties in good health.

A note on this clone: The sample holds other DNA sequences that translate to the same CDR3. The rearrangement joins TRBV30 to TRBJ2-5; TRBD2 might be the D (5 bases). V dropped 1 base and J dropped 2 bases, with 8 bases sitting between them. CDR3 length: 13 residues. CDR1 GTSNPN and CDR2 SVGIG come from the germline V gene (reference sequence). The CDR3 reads CAWSGRGQETQYF. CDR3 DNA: TGTGCCTGGAGTGGTAGAGGGCAAGAGACCCAGTACTTC. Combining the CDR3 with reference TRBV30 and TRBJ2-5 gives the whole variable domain SQTIHQWPATLVQPVGSPLSLECTVEGTSNPNLYWYRQAAGRGLQLLFYSVGIGQISSEVPQNLSASRPQDRQFILSSKKLLLSDSGFYLCAWSGRGQETQYFGPGTRLLVL.

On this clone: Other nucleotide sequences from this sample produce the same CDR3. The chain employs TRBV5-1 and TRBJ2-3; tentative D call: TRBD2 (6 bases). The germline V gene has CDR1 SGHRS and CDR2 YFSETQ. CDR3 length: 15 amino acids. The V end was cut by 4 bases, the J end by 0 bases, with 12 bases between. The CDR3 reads CASSPGTSSTDTQYF. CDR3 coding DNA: TGCGCCAGCAGCCCTGGGACTTCTAGCACAGATACGCAGTATTTT.

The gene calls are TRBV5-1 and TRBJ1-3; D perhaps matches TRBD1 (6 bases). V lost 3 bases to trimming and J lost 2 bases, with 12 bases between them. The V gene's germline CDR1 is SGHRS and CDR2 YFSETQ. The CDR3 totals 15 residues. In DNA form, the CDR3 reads TGCGCCAGCAGCTCGCGAGGGGGGACTGGAAACACCATATATTTT. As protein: CASSSRGGTGNTIYF.

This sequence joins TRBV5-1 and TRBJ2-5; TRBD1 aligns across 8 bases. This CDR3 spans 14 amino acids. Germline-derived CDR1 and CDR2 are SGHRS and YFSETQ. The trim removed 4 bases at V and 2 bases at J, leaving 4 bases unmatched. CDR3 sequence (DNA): TGCGCCAGCAGCCCGACAGGGGTTCAAGAGACCCAGTACTTC. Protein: CASSPTGVQETQYF.

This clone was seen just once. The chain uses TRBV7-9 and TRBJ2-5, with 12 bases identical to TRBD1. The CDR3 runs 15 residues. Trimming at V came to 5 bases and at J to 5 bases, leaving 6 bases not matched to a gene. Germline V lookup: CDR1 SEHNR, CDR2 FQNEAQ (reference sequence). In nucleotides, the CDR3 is TGTGCCAGCAGCGCGGGACAGGGGGCACGTGAGACCCAGTACTTC. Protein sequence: CASSAGQGARETQYF.

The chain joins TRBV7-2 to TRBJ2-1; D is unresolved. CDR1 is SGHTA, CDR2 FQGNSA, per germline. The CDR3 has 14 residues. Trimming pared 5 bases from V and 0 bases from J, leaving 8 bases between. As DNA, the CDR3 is TGTGCCAGCAGCCCAGACACCTCCTACAATGAGCAGTTCTTC. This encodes CASSPDTSYNEQFF.

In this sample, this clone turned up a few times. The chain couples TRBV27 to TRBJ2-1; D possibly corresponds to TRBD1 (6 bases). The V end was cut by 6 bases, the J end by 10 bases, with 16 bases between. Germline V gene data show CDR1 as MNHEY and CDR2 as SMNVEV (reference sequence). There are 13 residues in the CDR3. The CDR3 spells CASRVGVQGEQFF. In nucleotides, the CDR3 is TGTGCCAGCAGAGTGGGGGTTCAGGGGGAGCAGTTCTTC.

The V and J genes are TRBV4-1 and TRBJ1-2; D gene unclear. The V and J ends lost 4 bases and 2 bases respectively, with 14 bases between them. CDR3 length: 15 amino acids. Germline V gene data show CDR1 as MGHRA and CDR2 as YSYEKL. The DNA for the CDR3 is TGCGCCAGCAGCCCCACTACGATGGGAAACTATGGCTACACCTTC. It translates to CASSPTTMGNYGYTF.

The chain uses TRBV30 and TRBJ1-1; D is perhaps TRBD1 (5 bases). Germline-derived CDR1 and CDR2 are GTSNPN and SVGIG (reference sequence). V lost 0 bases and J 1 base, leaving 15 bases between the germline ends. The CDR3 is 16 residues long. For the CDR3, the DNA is TGTGCCTGGAGTGTATCAGGTGCAGGGAAGAACACTGAAGCTTTCTTT. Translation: CAWSVSGAGKNTEAFF.

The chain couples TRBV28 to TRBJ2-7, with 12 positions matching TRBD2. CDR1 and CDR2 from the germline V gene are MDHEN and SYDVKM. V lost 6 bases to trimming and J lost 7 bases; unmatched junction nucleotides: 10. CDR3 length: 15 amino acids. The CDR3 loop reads CASRRLAGAFGEQYF. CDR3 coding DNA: TGTGCCAGCAGGCGACTAGCGGGGGCCTTCGGGGAGCAGTACTTC.

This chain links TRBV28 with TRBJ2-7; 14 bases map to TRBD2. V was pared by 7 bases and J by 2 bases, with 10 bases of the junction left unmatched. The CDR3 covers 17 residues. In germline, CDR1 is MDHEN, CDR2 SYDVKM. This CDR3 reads CASKGLAGATTTYEQYF. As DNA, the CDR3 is TGTGCCAGCAAGGGACTAGCGGGGGCCACAACTACCTACGAGCAGTACTTC.

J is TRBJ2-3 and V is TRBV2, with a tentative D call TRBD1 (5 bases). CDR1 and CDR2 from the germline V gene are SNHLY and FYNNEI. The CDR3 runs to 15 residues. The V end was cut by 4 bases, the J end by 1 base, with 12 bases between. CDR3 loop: CASSGYSTGTDTQYF. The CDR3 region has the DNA TGTGCCAGCAGTGGCTACTCGACAGGCACAGATACGCAGTATTTT. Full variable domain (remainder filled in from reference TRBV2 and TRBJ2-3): EPEVTQTPSHQVTQMGQEVILRCVPISNHLYFYWYRQILGQKVEFLVSFYNNEISEKSEIFDDQFSVERPDGSNFTLKIRSTKLEDSAMYFCASSGYSTGTDTQYFGPGTRLTVL.

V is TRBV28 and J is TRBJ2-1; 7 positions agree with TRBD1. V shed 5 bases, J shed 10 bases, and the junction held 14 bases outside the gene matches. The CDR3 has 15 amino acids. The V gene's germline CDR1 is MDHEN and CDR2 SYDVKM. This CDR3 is CASSDQGVSVSEQFF. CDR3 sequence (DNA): TGTGCCAGCAGTGATCAGGGGGTTTCCGTTTCGGAGCAGTTCTTC. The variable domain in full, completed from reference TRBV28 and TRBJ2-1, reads DVKVTQSSRYLVKRTGEKVFLECVQDMDHENMFWYRQDPGLGLRLIYFSYDVKMKEKGDIPEGYSVSREKKERFSLILESASTNQTSMYLCASSDQGVSVSEQFFGPGTRLTVL.

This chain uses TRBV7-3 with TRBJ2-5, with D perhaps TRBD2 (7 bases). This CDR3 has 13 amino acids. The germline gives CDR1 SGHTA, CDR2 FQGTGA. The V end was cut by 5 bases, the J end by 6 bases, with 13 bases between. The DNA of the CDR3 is TGTGCCAGCAGCGCTGGGGGGGCGAAGACCCAGTACTTC. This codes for CASSAGGAKTQYF.

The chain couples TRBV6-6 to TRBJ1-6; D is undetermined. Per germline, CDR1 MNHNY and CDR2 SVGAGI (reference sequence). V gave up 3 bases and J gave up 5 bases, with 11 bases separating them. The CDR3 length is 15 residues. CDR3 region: CASSYSLQNNSPLHF. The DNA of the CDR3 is TGTGCCAGCAGTTATAGCCTACAGAATAATTCACCCCTCCACTTT.

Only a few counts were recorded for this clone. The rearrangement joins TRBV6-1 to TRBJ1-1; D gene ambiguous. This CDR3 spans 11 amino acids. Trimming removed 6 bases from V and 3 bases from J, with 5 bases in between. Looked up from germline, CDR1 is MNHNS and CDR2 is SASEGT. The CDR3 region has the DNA TGTGCCAGCAGGTTCTACACTGAAGCTTTCTTT. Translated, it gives CASRFYTEAFF.

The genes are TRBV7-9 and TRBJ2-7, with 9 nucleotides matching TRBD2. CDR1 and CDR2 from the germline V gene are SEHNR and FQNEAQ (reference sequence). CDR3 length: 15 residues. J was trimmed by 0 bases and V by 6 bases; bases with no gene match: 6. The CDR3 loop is CASRTTSGSSYEQYF. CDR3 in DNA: TGTGCCAGCAGAACGACTAGCGGTTCCTCCTACGAGCAGTACTTC.

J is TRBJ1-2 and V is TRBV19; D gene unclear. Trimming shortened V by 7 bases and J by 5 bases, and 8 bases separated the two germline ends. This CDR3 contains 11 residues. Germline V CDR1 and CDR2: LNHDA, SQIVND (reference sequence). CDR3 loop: CASKKGYGYTF. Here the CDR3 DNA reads TGTGCCAGTAAAAAGGGATATGGCTACACCTTC.

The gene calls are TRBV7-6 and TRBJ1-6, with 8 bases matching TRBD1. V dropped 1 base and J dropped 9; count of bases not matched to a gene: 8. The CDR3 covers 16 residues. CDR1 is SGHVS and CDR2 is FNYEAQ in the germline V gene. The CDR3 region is CASSLDPDRVGSPLHF. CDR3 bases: TGTGCCAGCAGCTTAGACCCGGACAGGGTGGGTTCACCCCTCCACTTT.

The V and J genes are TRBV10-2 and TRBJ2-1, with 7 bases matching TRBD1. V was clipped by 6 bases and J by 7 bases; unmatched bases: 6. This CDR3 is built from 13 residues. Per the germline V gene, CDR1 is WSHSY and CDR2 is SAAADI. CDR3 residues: CASSSDRVNEQFF. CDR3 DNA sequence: TGCGCCAGCAGCTCCGACAGGGTGAATGAGCAGTTCTTC.

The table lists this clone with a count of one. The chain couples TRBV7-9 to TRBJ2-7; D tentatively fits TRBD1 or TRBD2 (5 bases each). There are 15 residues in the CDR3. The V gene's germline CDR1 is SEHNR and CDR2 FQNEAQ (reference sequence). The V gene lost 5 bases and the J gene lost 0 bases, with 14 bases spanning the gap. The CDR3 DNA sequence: TGTGCCAGCAGCATTTCGGGGACGGCCTCCTACGAGCAGTACTTC. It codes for CASSISGTASYEQYF. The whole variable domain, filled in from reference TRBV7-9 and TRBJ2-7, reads DTGVSQNPRHKITKRGQNVTFRCDPISEHNRLYWYRQTLGQGPEFLTYFQNEAQLEKSRLLSDRFSAERPKGSFSTLEIQRTEQGDSAMYLCASSISGTASYEQYFGPGTRLTVT.

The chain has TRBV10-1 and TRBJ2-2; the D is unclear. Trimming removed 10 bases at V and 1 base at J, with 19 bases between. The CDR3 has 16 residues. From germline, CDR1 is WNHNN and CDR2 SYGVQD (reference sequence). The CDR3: CAILDSERLNTGELFF. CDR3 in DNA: TGCGCCATATTAGACTCGGAGAGACTGAACACCGGGGAGCTGTTTTTT.

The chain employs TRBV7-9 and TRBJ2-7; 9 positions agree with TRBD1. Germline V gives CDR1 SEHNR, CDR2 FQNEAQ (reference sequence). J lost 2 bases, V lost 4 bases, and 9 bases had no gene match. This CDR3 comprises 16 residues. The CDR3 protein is CASSSHGTGRPYEQYF. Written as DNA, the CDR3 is TGTGCCAGCAGCTCCCACGGGACAGGGCGCCCCTACGAGCAGTACTTC. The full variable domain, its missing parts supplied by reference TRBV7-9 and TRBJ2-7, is DTGVSQNPRHKITKRGQNVTFRCDPISEHNRLYWYRQTLGQGPEFLTYFQNEAQLEKSRLLSDRFSAERPKGSFSTLEIQRTEQGDSAMYLCASSSHGTGRPYEQYFGPGTRLTVT.

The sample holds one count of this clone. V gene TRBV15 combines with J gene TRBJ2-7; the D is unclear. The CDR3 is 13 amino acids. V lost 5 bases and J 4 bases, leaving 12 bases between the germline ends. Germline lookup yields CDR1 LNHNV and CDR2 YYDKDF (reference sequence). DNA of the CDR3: TGTGCCACCAGCTCCCCCTGGGGATACGAGCAGTACTTC. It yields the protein CATSSPWGYEQYF.

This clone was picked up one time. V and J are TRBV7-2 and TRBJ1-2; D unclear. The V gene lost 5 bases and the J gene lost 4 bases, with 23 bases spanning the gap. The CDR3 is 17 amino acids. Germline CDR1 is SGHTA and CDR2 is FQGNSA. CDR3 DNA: TGTGCCAGCAGCCGATCCCAGGCCGAACCCACCGTCTATGGCTACACCTTC. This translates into CASSRSQAEPTVYGYTF.

CDR3 bases: TGCGCCAGCGCGCGGGGGGCGGTAAACTATGGCTACACCTTC. Translating gives CASARGAVNYGYTF. The rearrangement joins TRBV4-1 to TRBJ1-2; D is possibly TRBD1 (6 bases). The germline V gene encodes CDR1 MGHRA and CDR2 YSYEKL. The ends were cut back, 8 bases at V and 2 bases at J, with 15 bases in the middle. The CDR3 is 14 amino acids.

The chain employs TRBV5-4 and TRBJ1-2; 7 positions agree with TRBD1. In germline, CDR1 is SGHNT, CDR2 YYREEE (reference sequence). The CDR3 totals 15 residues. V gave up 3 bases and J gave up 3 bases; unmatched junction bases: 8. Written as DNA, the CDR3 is TGTGCCAGCAGCTCCCAGGGGGGTAGCCACTATGGCTACACCTTC. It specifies CASSSQGGSHYGYTF.

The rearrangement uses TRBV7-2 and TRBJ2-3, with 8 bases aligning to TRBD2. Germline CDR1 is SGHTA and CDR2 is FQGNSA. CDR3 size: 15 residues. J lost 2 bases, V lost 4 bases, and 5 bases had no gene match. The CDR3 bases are TGTGCCAGCAGCTCGATAGCGGGATTCACAGATACGCAGTATTTT. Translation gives CASSSIAGFTDTQYF.